Detailed here is one TCR beta chain. Its antigen is not known. Trimming left V 5 bases short and J 3 bases short, with 16 bases between. Germline assignment: CDR1 SNHLY and CDR2 FYNNEI. The CDR3 spans 16 residues. The data were obtained in a study of cytomegalovirus exposure and HLA in healthy donors. Clones were read by immunoSEQ multiplex PCR, and TCRdb kept only the in-frame ones, dropping some. The sample holds 200,000 to 250,000 clones, roughly 87% seen once. Points from the study as a whole: Three of the chains that were CMV-associated were confirmed in vitro to be specific for CMV antigens.

V is TRBV2 and J is TRBJ2-2; either TRBD1 or TRBD2 may supply D (5 bases each). The sequence derives from a man between 18 and 35 years old in good health and CMV-seropositive. Sequenced input: PBMCs. CDR3 bases: TGTGCCAGCAGTCTTTTCCGGGACCTCCACACCGGGGAGCTGTTTTTT. Amino acid sequence: CASSLFRDLHTGELFF.